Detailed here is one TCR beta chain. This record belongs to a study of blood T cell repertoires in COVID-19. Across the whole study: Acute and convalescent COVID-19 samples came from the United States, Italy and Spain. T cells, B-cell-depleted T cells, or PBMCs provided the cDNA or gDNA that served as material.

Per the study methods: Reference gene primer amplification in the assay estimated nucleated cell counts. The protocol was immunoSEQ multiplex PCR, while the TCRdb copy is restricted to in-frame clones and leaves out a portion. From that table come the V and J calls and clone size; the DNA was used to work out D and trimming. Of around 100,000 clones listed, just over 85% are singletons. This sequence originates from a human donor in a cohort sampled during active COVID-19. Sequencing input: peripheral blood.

The CDR3 nucleotides read TGTGCCATCACGGACAACTCCTACGAGCAGTACTTC. Translating it yields CAITDNSYEQYF. This chain uses TRBV10-3 with TRBJ2-7; a weak D match, TRBD1 (5 bases). The germline gives CDR1 ENHRY, CDR2 SYGVKD. V lost 7 bases, J lost 0 bases, and 7 bases lay in between. The CDR3 is 12 amino acids.